This T cell receptor beta chain comes out of a study of T cells in Graves' hyperthyroidism and ophthalmopathy (dated by TCRdb to about 2019). About the investigation overall: Peripheral blood was collected at initial diagnosis, before any treatment. In more than 5 Graves' hyperthyroidism patients, the study also compared T-cell repertoires from thyroid tissue with T-cell repertoires from blood. An independent validation cohort of around 20 hyperthyroidism patients and about 16 patients who later progressed to ophthalmopathy tested prospective prediction of ophthalmopathy. The paper reports TCR Vbeta CDR3 sequencing of some 140 peripheral blood samples: around 45 ophthalmopathy, 70 to 85 hyperthyroidism and approximately 17 progressor patients. To identify TCR V-J signatures that set the groups apart, the researchers used a discovery cohort of roughly 100 patients, made up of fewer than 50 with Graves' ophthalmopathy and 57 with stable Graves' hyperthyroidism. The 100 discovery patients were randomly split 7:3 into training and test sets. After blood sampling, hyperthyroidism patients were treated with methimazole at a starting dose of 30 mg daily, and ophthalmopathy patients were treated with high-dose intravenous methylprednisolone.

The TCR beta CDR3 regions were amplified from the RNA transcripts. For the first round of RT-PCR on the TCR CDR3, the HTBI primer set was used together with the Qiagen OneStep RT-PCR kit. A second multiplex PCR round built the libraries, followed by size selection and purification. Paired-end sequencing of the libraries was performed with 100 bp reads on an Illumina HiSeq2000. On the authors' methods: SOAPnuke was used to process the raw data, throwing out any read that contained adapters or uncalled bases, had a mean Phred below 15, or lacked an exact constant-primer or identifier match. COPE v1.2.5 was used to merge the high-quality paired reads, and each unique nucleotide sequence was defined as a clonotype. MiTCR v1.1 was used to align the clonotypes against IMGT TRBV, TRBD and TRBJ reference segments. The analysis included only V-J combinations with a frequency above 0.0001, which together covered roughly 99% of the repertoires. A TCS score was defined as the ratio between F50 (clonal expansion) and ExV (chaos), using BLOSUM62-based TCRdist between CDR3 peptides within each V-J. Welch's t-statistics and random forest reduced roughly 500 V-J features to 13, which were used in a naive Bayes classifier (R e1071). The raw public reads went through TCRdb reprocessing: fastp at Q25, MiXCR clone calling, in-frame beta chains kept. Records with the same CDR3 protein are collapsed into one entry carrying the most frequent genes and DNA. These V and J calls rely on TCRdb rather than the paper's analysis. Counted in this sample were about 580,000 distinct CDR3 sequences; more than 11% of them appeared once. 4.5% to 6% of the sample is in the top ten clones.

Hyperthyroidism patients were newly diagnosed, with disease duration under 2 months, and aged 18 to 65 years. Exclusion was applied to patients with uncontrolled infections, other autoimmune diseases, pregnancy or lactation. Diagnoses were established on the basis of clinical symptoms, serum thyroxine and TRAb, thyroid ultrasound, and orbital computed tomography. For progressor patients, blood was drawn at the first diagnosis of hyperthyroidism, before any ophthalmopathy symptoms had appeared. PBMCs were separated from about 10 ml of fresh peripheral blood using Ficoll-Paque density gradient centrifugation. Patients classed as progressors first received a Graves' hyperthyroidism diagnosis and then went on to develop ophthalmopathy during follow-up. Total RNA was extracted with Trizol reagent, and quality was checked on an Agilent 2100 Bioanalyzer. According to the germline V gene (reference sequence), CDR1 reads PRHDT and CDR2 reads FYEKMQ. At the junction V is shortened by 5 bases and J by 3 bases, with 5 bases in between. The CDR3 sequence holds 12 residues, the cysteine and phenylalanine included. Here the CDR3 DNA is all that survives: 36 bases in frame from base 1.

This clonotype was detected many times. The specificity of this receptor is unknown. No base-level quality is on record; no much larger clone is a single base apart. Overall results and qualifications from the work: Blood samples also contained most of the expanded thyroid clonotypes (frequency above 0.001), which suggests that blood repertoires may reflect thyroid immune responses. In validation, the model predicted progression to ophthalmopathy a median of 6.5 months before onset, with about 70% sensitivity and almost 75% specificity. Sample size was not statistically predetermined, and investigators were not blinded to group allocation. In cross-validation, a model built on a 13 V-J signature told ophthalmopathy apart from stable hyperthyroidism with approximately 90% sensitivity and roughly 82% specificity, and in testing the same model reached 80%/75%.

In this chain, TRBV13 is recombined with TRBJ2-1; no D gene call is confident. The TCR sequence derives from a woman between 25 and 40 years old with Graves' hyperthyroidism that later progressed to Graves' ophthalmopathy. The source material was blood. This receptor has the CDR3 CASSIDYNEQFF. The DNA sequence is TGTGCCAGCAGCATTGACTACAATGAGCAGTTCTTC.